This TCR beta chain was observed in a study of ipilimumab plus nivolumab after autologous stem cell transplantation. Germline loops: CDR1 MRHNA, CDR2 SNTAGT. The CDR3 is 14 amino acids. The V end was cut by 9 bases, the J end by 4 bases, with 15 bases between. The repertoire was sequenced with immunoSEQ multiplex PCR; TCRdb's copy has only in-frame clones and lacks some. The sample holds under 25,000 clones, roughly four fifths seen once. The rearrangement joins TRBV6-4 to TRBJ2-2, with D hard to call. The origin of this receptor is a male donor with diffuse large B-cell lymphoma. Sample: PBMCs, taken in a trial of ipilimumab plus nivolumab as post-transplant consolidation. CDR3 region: CARDEYGGTGELFF. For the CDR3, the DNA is TGTGCCAGGGACGAGTACGGCGGCACCGGGGAGCTGTTTTTT.